Below are 7 T cell receptor beta chains sequenced from a single sample in a study of CD8 T cells in Susac syndrome. Reverse transcription of roughly 0.5 to 1 ug RNA was performed with random hexamers. TCRdb redid the calling of the immunoSEQ multiplex PCR reads with MiXCR, one entry per CDR3 protein. The table lists about 300,000 distinct CDR3 sequences, 90% to 95% of them singletons. The sequenced sample was CD4+ T cells from PBMCs. The source of these receptors is a human donor with multiple sclerosis.

This chain links TRBV29-1 with TRBJ1-4; TRBD1 agrees at 8 bases. Germline CDR1 is SQVTM and CDR2 is ANQGSEA. This CDR3 is built from 13 residues. J lost 8 bases, V lost 7 bases, and 9 bases had no gene match. The CDR3 region has the DNA TGCAGCGCCTTACAGGGGGTAGAGGAAAAACTGTTTTTT. Protein sequence: CSALQGVEEKLFF. The variable domain in full, completed from reference TRBV29-1 and TRBJ1-4, reads SAVISQKPSRDICQRGTSLTIQCQVDSQVTMMFWYRQQPGQSLTLIATANQGSEATYESGFVIDKFPISRPNLTFSTLTVSNMSPEDSSIYLCSALQGVEEKLFFGSGTQLSVL.

The chain couples TRBV7-9 to TRBJ1-2, with D possibly TRBD1 on 5 matching bases. This CDR3 comprises 15 residues. The germline V gene has CDR1 SEHNR and CDR2 FQNEAQ (reference sequence). V lost 5 bases and J lost 6, with 19 bases in between. The CDR3 loop reads CASSPYPWGDDGYTF. The CDR3 DNA reads as TGTGCCAGCAGCCCGTACCCGTGGGGGGATGATGGCTACACCTTC.

The rearrangement links TRBV4-1 to TRBJ2-3; D perhaps matches TRBD1 (5 bases). CDR3 size: 16 residues. The V end was cut by 1 base, the J end by 4 bases, with 15 bases between. The germline V gene has CDR1 MGHRA and CDR2 YSYEKL. This CDR3 is CASSQVLPRRADTQYF. Written as DNA, the CDR3 is TGCGCCAGCAGCCAAGTATTGCCCCGCAGGGCAGATACGCAGTATTTT.

CDR3 bases: TGCAGTGCTAGAGTTGGGGGCGGGTCTTTGCAGCCCCAGCATTTT. This translates into CSARVGGGSLQPQHF. The gene calls are TRBV20-1 and TRBJ1-5; D possibly corresponds to TRBD1 (6 bases). This CDR3 is built from 15 residues. V shed 1 base and J shed 7 bases, with 17 bases lying between them. Germline CDR1 and CDR2: DFQATT and SNEGSKA (reference sequence).

The chain has TRBV20-1 and TRBJ2-3, with 8 bases fitting TRBD2. V gave up 1 base and J gave up 3 bases; unmatched junction bases: 3. This CDR3 spans 14 amino acids. The V gene's germline CDR1 is DFQATT and CDR2 SNEGSKA (reference sequence). In DNA form, the CDR3 reads TGCAGTGCTAGAGTCGGGGGGGAAACAGATACGCAGTATTTT. It yields the protein CSARVGGETDTQYF.

The gene calls are TRBV29-1 and TRBJ2-2, with D unresolved. V was clipped by 7 bases and J by 2 bases, with 5 bases between them. The V gene's germline CDR1 is SQVTM and CDR2 ANQGSEA. The CDR3 consists of 11 residues. CDR3 sequence: CSAQNTGELFF. The CDR3 nucleotides read TGCAGCGCGCAAAACACCGGGGAGCTGTTTTTT.

V is TRBV7-2 and J is TRBJ1-1, with 7 positions matching TRBD1. Germline V gene lookup returns CDR1 SGHTA and CDR2 FQGNSA. The CDR3 length is 13 residues. J lost 12 bases, V lost 5 bases, and 12 bases had no gene match. CDR3 protein: CASSNVRQGSPFF. The CDR3 DNA follows: TGTGCCAGCAGCAATGTGAGACAGGGTTCTCCTTTCTTT.